The rows below give T cell receptor beta chains drawn from one sample of a study of T-cell memory formation after mild COVID-19. TCRdb recomputed calls from the 5' RACE reads with MiXCR, one row per CDR3 protein. The table shows almost 350,000 distinct CDR3 sequences, with roughly 19% occurring only once. The sequenced sample was PBMCs or a T cell subset sorted from them (not recorded which). Receptor source: a young man who had mild COVID-19 (a few samples of this study predate the infection). Cell type and time point are not known. The CDR3 runs from the conserved cysteine through the conserved F or W. Each record gives: clone size, V gene, J gene, D gene, CDR3 protein, CDR3 DNA. The D gene is left open where the match is weak. A clone size is listed for some rows: how often the clone was seen (once, few, many), or a class if it is expanded.

>.|TRBV7-9|TRBJ1-2|TRBD1
CASSSTRDREHGYTF
TGTGCCAGCAGCTCAACACGGGACAGGGAACATGGCTACACCTTC
>few|TRBV28|TRBJ1-6|TRBD1
CASSPGQGPGSYNSPLHF
TGTGCCAGCAGCCCGGGACAGGGCCCTGGGTCCTATAATTCACCCCTCCACTTT
>few|TRBV30|TRBJ2-7|.
CAWMDPPDRYEQYF
TGTGCCTGGATGGATCCCCCGGACCGCTACGAGCAGTACTTC
>.|TRBV6-1|TRBJ2-7|.
CATPGWGADEQYF
TGTGCCACCCCCGGCTGGGGGGCGGACGAGCAGTACTTC
>few|TRBV21-1|TRBJ2-3|.
CASSLPAGGDTQYF
TGTGCCAGCAGCCTACCCGCGGGGGGGGATACGCAGTATTTT
>many|TRBV4-2|TRBJ2-4|TRBD2
CASSQEGRASLAKNIQYF
TGTGCCAGCAGCCAGGAAGGGAGGGCGTCTCTAGCCAAAAACATTCAGTACTTC
>many|TRBV5-6|TRBJ1-1|.
CASSYGQRNTEAFF
TGTGCCAGCAGCTATGGACAGCGGAACACTGAAGCTTTCTTT
>many|TRBV7-2|TRBJ2-7|.
CASSYDSSYEQYF
TGTGCCAGCAGCTACGACAGCTCCTACGAGCAGTACTTC
>.|TRBV12-3/TRBV12-4|TRBJ1-1|.
CASSSWGEAFF
TGTGCCAGCAGCTCATGGGGAGAAGCTTTCTTT
>.|TRBV5-1|TRBJ2-4|TRBD2
CASSLGLAGGPGIQYF
TGCGCCAGCAGCTTGGGACTAGCGGGGGGGCCGGGCATTCAGTACTTC
>many|TRBV7-3|TRBJ1-1|TRBD1
CASQGQANTEAFF
TGTGCCAGCCAAGGACAGGCTAACACTGAAGCTTTCTTT
>.|TRBV6-1|TRBJ2-6|.
CASRDSGANVLTF
TGTGCTTCGAGGGACTCTGGGGCCAACGTCCTGACTTTC
>.|TRBV12-3/TRBV12-4|TRBJ1-4|.
CASIGTLEEKLFF
TGTGCCAGCATAGGGACATTGGAAGAAAAACTGTTTTTT
>few|TRBV5-1|TRBJ1-2|.
CASSFETAYGYTF
TGCGCCAGCAGCTTCGAGACAGCCTATGGCTACACCTTC
>.|TRBV25-1|TRBJ2-7|.
CASSETGMGEQYF
TGTGCCAGCAGTGAGACAGGAATGGGAGAGCAGTACTTC
>.|TRBV6-6|TRBJ2-4|.
CASRLSGQRSGIQYF
TGTGCCAGCAGACTCTCCGGACAGAGGTCGGGCATTCAGTACTTC
>.|TRBV7-3|TRBJ2-1|.
CASSPLSGPYNEQFF
TGTGCCAGCAGCCCCCTGTCGGGGCCCTACAATGAGCAGTTCTTC
>many|TRBV27|TRBJ1-2|.
CASSLSEGSGYTF
TGTGCCAGCAGTTTATCAGAGGGGAGTGGCTACACCTTC